This T cell receptor (beta chain) appears in the sequencing data of a study of siplizumab effects on memory and regulatory T cells. Study as a whole: The study paired mixed lymphocyte reactions, running them with siplizumab at 1 ug/mL or without drug. Notes on the study in general: The Treg-derived share of mappable alloreactive CD4+ clones averaged roughly 69% with siplizumab and over 25% in controls. Of the alloreactive clones, only a minor fraction mapped to unstimulated subsets.

The germline V gene has CDR1 SGHAT and CDR2 FQDESV (reference sequence). This CDR3 has 13 amino acids. V was clipped by 2 bases and J by 3 bases, with 8 bases between them. Roughly 100,000 TCR templates were assayed per sample. Libraries were prepared by immunoSEQ multiplex PCR; TCRdb keeps only in-frame clonotypes and omits some of them. Of 9,000 to 13,000 clones listed, around 42% are singletons. Coculture of mixed lymphocyte reaction cells was performed at 37°C for 5 to 7 days. This clone has only a few counts. What it binds is unknown. Sample: CFSE-low (dividing) CD4+ T cells sorted from an allogeneic mixed lymphocyte reaction. This sequence joins TRBV11-1 and TRBJ2-7, with D hard to call. This TCR was recovered from a human donor in good health; the cells came from an allogeneic mixed lymphocyte reaction. The CDR3: CASSLRDGYEQYF. In DNA form, the CDR3 reads TGTGCCAGCAGCTTACGAGACGGCTACGAGCAGTACTTC.